A single sample is the source of the 7 T cell receptor beta chains below, sequenced in a study of identical twins' blood T cells. TCRdb recomputed calls from the 5' RACE reads with MiXCR, one row per CDR3 protein. The sample has hundreds of thousands of distinct CDR3 sequences; under 30% are singletons. Sequencing was done on a sample of PBMCs. The origin of the receptors is a woman aged 18 to 49 in good health.

The chain combines TRBV20-1 with TRBJ1-2, with 8 positions matching TRBD1. Germline V gene lookup returns CDR1 DFQATT and CDR2 SNEGSKA (reference sequence). Losses at the gene ends were 5 bases for V and 2 bases for J; bases not matched to a gene: 13. This CDR3 has 16 amino acids. The CDR3 region has the DNA TGCAGTGCTGGAGGGACAGGCACTGTTGGAAACTATGGCTACACCTTC. Translated: CSAGGTGTVGNYGYTF.

Many counts were recorded for this clonotype. V and J are TRBV5-4 and TRBJ2-7; D might be TRBD2 (8 bases). Trimming removed 4 bases from V and 3 bases from J, with 17 bases in between. Germline V gene lookup returns CDR1 SGHNT and CDR2 YYREEE (reference sequence). This CDR3 comprises 15 residues. This CDR3 is CASSPGQRGIYEQYF. The CDR3 DNA follows: TGTGCCAGCAGCCCGGGACAGCGGGGGATCTACGAGCAGTACTTC.

This clonotype came up a few times. This rearrangement joins TRBV3-1 to TRBJ2-1; TRBD2 aligns across 8 bases. The CDR3 runs to 17 residues. Germline lookup yields CDR1 LGHDT and CDR2 YNNKEL (reference sequence). V lost 4 bases, J lost 4 bases, and 12 bases stayed unmatched. The CDR3, as DNA: TGTGCCAGCAGCCCTAAGGTACCGGGACTAGGGTACAATGAGCAGTTCTTC. This sequence encodes CASSPKVPGLGYNEQFF.

A few counts support this clonotype. The chain carries TRBV6-6 and TRBJ1-1; no reliable D call. V lost 8 bases and J lost 4, with 11 bases in between. Looked up from germline, CDR1 is MNHNY and CDR2 is SVGAGI (reference sequence). CDR3 length: 12 residues. The CDR3 sequence is CASALIPTEAFF. The CDR3 DNA reads TGTGCCAGCGCTTTAATTCCCACTGAAGCTTTCTTT.

The J gene is TRBJ2-1, the V gene TRBV20-1; D may correspond to TRBD1 or TRBD2 (5 bases each). From germline, CDR1 is DFQATT and CDR2 SNEGSKA (reference sequence). The CDR3 has 13 amino acids. With 2 bases removed from V and 6 bases from J, the gap between germline ends came to 11 bases. In DNA form, the CDR3 reads TGCAGTGCTAGATATGGGGGTGGCAATGAGCAGTTCTTC. This gives the protein CSARYGGGNEQFF.

The chain employs TRBV10-3 and TRBJ2-3; either TRBD1 or TRBD2 may fit D (5 bases each). CDR1 and CDR2 from the germline V gene are ENHRY and SYGVKD. V was shortened by 0 bases and J by 1 base, with 5 bases between the two germline ends. This CDR3 has 14 residues. The CDR3 spells CAISESGGTDTQYF. In nucleotides, the CDR3 is TGTGCCATCAGTGAGTCGGGGGGCACAGATACGCAGTATTTT.

This clonotype was seen a few times. The chain joins TRBV9 to TRBJ1-1, with D unclear. The CDR3 runs to 14 residues. V lost 3 bases and J 4 bases, leaving 13 bases between the germline ends. Germline-derived CDR1 and CDR2 are SGDLS and YYNGEE. The CDR3 region is CASSALEGLTEAFF. The CDR3 DNA reads TGTGCCAGCAGCGCCCTCGAGGGCCTCACTGAAGCTTTCTTT.